Listed here are 14 T cell receptor beta chains from one sample, sequenced in a study of T cell repertoires in cytomegalovirus infection. MiXCR, run by TCRdb on the reads, gives a single entry per CDR3 protein. The repertoire holds around 330,000 distinct CDR3 sequences, with roughly 15% as singletons. Source material: PBMCs. These receptors were obtained from a human donor in good health (CMV status not recorded). Some clones in this sample may be carry-over from other donors' samples.

The chain couples TRBV2 to TRBJ2-2; D gene unclear. This CDR3 region has 13 residues. In germline, CDR1 is SNHLY, CDR2 FYNNEI. V shed 4 bases and J shed 7 bases, with 10 bases lying between them. CDR3: CASSVGVIGELFF. CDR3 bases: TGTGCCAGCAGTGTTGGGGTCATCGGGGAGCTGTTTTTT.

The V gene is TRBV6-5, the J gene TRBJ1-1; the D is unclear. In germline, CDR1 is MNHEY, CDR2 SVGAGI. V dropped 8 bases and J dropped 4 bases, with 11 bases sitting between them. This CDR3 spans 12 amino acids. The CDR3 sequence: CASGNRITEAFF. CDR3 DNA sequence: TGTGCCAGCGGTAATCGAATCACTGAAGCTTTCTTT.

This clonotype was counted between two and nine times. The chain carries TRBV20-1 and TRBJ2-7; a weak D match, TRBD2 (6 bases). V lost 2 bases, J lost 6 bases, and 20 bases lay in between. The length of the CDR3 is 15 residues. Germline loops: CDR1 DFQATT, CDR2 SNEGSKA (reference sequence). Here the CDR3 DNA reads TGCAGTGCTAGACCAACCGGGGACTTGGGGGTCGAGCAGTACTTC. This gives the protein CSARPTGDLGVEQYF.

This clonotype was seen many times. The chain has TRBV7-9 and TRBJ2-7; 8 positions match TRBD1. CDR1 SEHNR and CDR2 FQNEAQ come from the germline V gene (reference sequence). V gave up 2 bases and J gave up 4 bases; unmatched junction bases: 7. The CDR3 loop spans 15 amino acids. CDR3 sequence: CASSLPGTGSYEQYF. In DNA, the CDR3 is TGTGCCAGCAGCTTACCGGGGACAGGATCATACGAGCAGTACTTC.

The V gene is TRBV7-6, the J gene TRBJ2-3; the match to TRBD2 covers 10 bases. The CDR3 spans 18 residues. Germline-derived CDR1 and CDR2 are SGHVS and FNYEAQ. V trimming: 6 bases; J trimming: 2 bases; junction bases outside the gene matches: 14. CDR3: CASRQFRGLAGDTDTQYF. The DNA of the CDR3 is TGTGCCAGCAGGCAATTCCGTGGCCTAGCGGGGGACACAGATACGCAGTATTTT.

This rearrangement joins TRBV20-1 to TRBJ1-1; D ambiguous. Germline loops: CDR1 DFQATT, CDR2 SNEGSKA (reference sequence). This CDR3 has 13 residues. The V gene lost 3 bases and the J gene lost 11 bases, with 19 bases spanning the gap. DNA for the CDR3: TGCAGTGCTAGTACGGTTGCACCCAGCAAGGCTTTCTTT. It codes for CSASTVAPSKAFF.

The chain employs TRBV5-6 and TRBJ1-3; D might be TRBD1 (5 bases). This CDR3 is built from 18 residues. Germline V gene data show CDR1 as SGHDT and CDR2 as YYEEEE. V was shortened by 4 bases and J by 0 bases, with 20 bases between the two germline ends. The CDR3 protein is CASSTYVREGYSGNTIYF. The CDR3 DNA reads as TGTGCCAGCAGCACCTACGTCCGGGAGGGGTACTCTGGAAACACCATATATTTT.

This clonotype was seen a single time. The chain carries TRBV5-1 and TRBJ1-2; no clear D. Germline V gene lookup returns CDR1 SGHRS and CDR2 YFSETQ. With 0 bases removed from V and 7 bases from J, the gap between germline ends came to 13 bases. CDR3 length: 14 amino acids. The DNA of the CDR3 is TGCGCCAGCAGCTTGGAGGCACAGTCAGGTGGCTACACCTTC. This encodes CASSLEAQSGGYTF.

Ten or more counts support this clonotype. This chain connects TRBV6-1 to TRBJ2-5, with a weak D call TRBD2 (5 bases). The CDR3 has 10 amino acids. In germline, CDR1 is MNHNS, CDR2 SASEGT. Trimming removed 8 bases from V and 4 bases from J, with 5 bases in between. CDR3 nucleotides: TGTGCCAGCGGAGGAGAGACCCAGTACTTC. Protein product: CASGGETQYF.

This clonotype was seen at least ten times. The rearrangement uses TRBV28 and TRBJ1-4, with unresolved D. The germline CDR1 and CDR2 sequences are MDHEN and SYDVKM. V lost 5 bases and J 2 bases, leaving 15 bases between the germline ends. CDR3 length: 16 residues. CDR3 nucleotide sequence: TGTGCCAGCAGTCCTACGTGGGTTGGGACTAATGAAAAACTGTTTTTT. Amino acids: CASSPTWVGTNEKLFF. The whole variable domain, filled in from reference TRBV28 and TRBJ1-4, reads DVKVTQSSRYLVKRTGEKVFLECVQDMDHENMFWYRQDPGLGLRLIYFSYDVKMKEKGDIPEGYSVSREKKERFSLILESASTNQTSMYLCASSPTWVGTNEKLFFGSGTQLSVL.

This clonotype came up a few times. The CDR3 sequence: CASSQTGAPPDTQYF. Here the CDR3 DNA reads TGCGCCAGCAGCCAAACAGGGGCGCCCCCGGATACGCAGTATTTT. The V gene is TRBV4-1, the J gene TRBJ2-3, with 7 bases identical to TRBD1. The CDR3 length is 15 residues. Germline lookup yields CDR1 MGHRA and CDR2 YSYEKL. V lost 2 bases to trimming and J lost 6 bases; unmatched junction nucleotides: 8.

This clonotype turned up a few times. V usage is TRBV2 and J usage is TRBJ1-2; D is perhaps TRBD1 (6 bases). The CDR3 consists of 13 residues. Germline V gives CDR1 SNHLY, CDR2 FYNNEI. Trimming took 2 bases from V and 2 from J, leaving 6 bases between them. The CDR3 DNA is TGTGCCAGCAGTGAACAGGGGAACTATGGCTACACCTTC. As protein: CASSEQGNYGYTF.

The J gene is TRBJ2-7, the V gene TRBV28, with 8 bases lining up with TRBD1. The germline CDR1 and CDR2 sequences are MDHEN and SYDVKM. The CDR3 has 15 amino acids. Trimming at V came to 4 bases and at J to 2 bases, leaving 7 bases not matched to a gene. The CDR3 sequence is CASSSPGQVAYEQYF. CDR3 sequence (DNA): TGTGCCAGCAGTTCCCCGGGACAGGTGGCCTACGAGCAGTACTTC.

This clonotype was found many times. The chain is built from TRBV10-3 and TRBJ1-1; D is unclear. The CDR3 totals 13 residues. V was pared by 2 bases and J by 6 bases, with 10 bases between. Germline V gives CDR1 ENHRY, CDR2 SYGVKD. The CDR3: CAISETVGSEAFF. The CDR3 DNA is TGTGCCATCAGTGAGACGGTGGGATCTGAAGCTTTCTTT.